One T cell receptor (beta chain) is described in this entry. This clone was recorded at least ten times. This clone's antigen is unknown. Base qualities were left out, and no much larger clone turns up one base away. This entry comes from a study of metastatic and nonmetastatic thyroid tumors (dated by TCRdb to 2020 to 2022). Broadly, across the study: Repertoires from peripheral blood and from tumor or nodule tissue samples of malignant and benign thyroid patients were compared.

No treatment had been received by any patient before thyroid surgery. Using T-cell receptor beta sequencing, the researchers looked back retrospectively at clinical samples from patients, gathered between the early 2010s and the late 2010s. Library construction relied on PCR. The instrument given in TCRdb is Illumina HiSeq 4000. High-throughput sequencing was used to profile the TCR beta-chain CDR3 region of each patient. The study's own analysis went as follows. CDR3 differences across clinicopathological groups were used to build a classifier for discriminating distant-metastatic papillary thyroid cancer patients. The Shannon index was used to measure repertoire diversity, and the Morisita-Horn index was used to measure how similar tumor and blood repertoires were. The public reads were reprocessed in TCRdb via fastp at Q25 and MiXCR, keeping in-frame beta chains. TCRdb's processing, not the authors' own work, is the source of the V and J calls. The sample data list about 24,000 clones, and more than 20% of these were observed just once. The ten largest clones represent roughly 7.8% of the sample.

What the authors observed across the whole study: In both blood and tumor samples, malignant tumors were reported to have significantly higher TCR beta diversity than benign nodules.

From the cysteine through the phenylalanine, the CDR3 covers 15 amino acids. The kept DNA is CDR3 alone, 45 bases in frame from the first base. CDR1 and CDR2, per the germline V gene, are LGHNA and YNFKEQ. Deletion took 5 bases off V and 2 bases off J, with a span of 15 bases between the germline ends. Specimen: blood. The TCR comes from a female donor with papillary thyroid cancer or a benign thyroid nodule (not recorded which). Some clones in this sample may be carry-over from other donors' samples. The sequence joins TRBV4-2 to TRBJ1-2; a weak D assignment points to TRBD1 (6 bases agree). The sequenced DNA is TGTGCCAGCAGCAGGACAGCAGGATCCAACTATGGCTACACCTTC. Translated, this gives CASSRTAGSNYGYTF.